A single T cell receptor (beta chain) is shown here with its context. The specificity of this receptor is unknown. Qualities for individual bases were not recorded, and no much larger clone is one base off. Enrolling through a virtual design, the prospective study's participants ranged in age from roughly 18 to 95 years and lived across roughly 24 United States geographic areas. To assign participants to cohorts, the prospective study relied on clinical history that participants themselves reported in a screening survey and a study questionnaire. For ImmuneRACE Cohort 3, a participant was defined as recovered based on two consecutive negative NP/OP PCR tests, clearance by a healthcare professional, or resolution of symptoms. In the prospective study, whole blood, serum and a nasopharyngeal or oropharyngeal swab were collected from each participant by mobile phlebotomists. Participants in the prospective study had the option to provide additional blood draws and questionnaires over a roughly 2-month period. Before DNA extraction, prospective study blood samples were shipped either frozen or at room temperature.

The data stem from a study of blood T cell repertoires in COVID-19 (dated by TCRdb to the early 2020s). Regarding the study in general: Collaborator samples came from the United States, Italy and Spain and covered acute and convalescent phases of COVID-19. The material from the prospective study consisted of cDNA or gDNA derived from T cells, B-cell-depleted T cells, or PBMCs. The samples were drawn from two sources: the first 160 participants of the ongoing ImmuneRACE study, and 1,000 to 1,500 subjects contributed by 6 global collaborators. Where HLA class I and class II types were available, the types were taken from metadata supplied by the sample provider, not from assay-based typing. A freely available public database, intended as a resource for researchers studying the immune response to SARS-CoV-2, is where the repertoires were released. The dataset comprised deeply sampled blood TCRbeta repertoires from subjects exposed to, actively infected with, or recovered from COVID-19. Sample metadata almost always included a de-identified subject ID, COVID-19 status, age in years and sex. The study at large found these results: How much clinical and demographic metadata was included differed by source and by participant, and the metadata was provided uncurated.

TCRbeta CDR3 regions were amplified from genomic DNA by means of the immunoSEQ Assay, a bias-controlled multiplex PCR. Processing in the source paper ran as follows. Nucleated cell counts per sample were estimated from amplification of reference gene primers within the assay. Sequence reads were collapsed and filtered to measure the absolute abundance of every unique TCRbeta CDR3 rearrangement. For each sample, productive Simpson clonality was calculated as the square root of Simpson's diversity index over productive rearrangements. The table was pulled from immuneACCESS by TCRdb, which kept in-frame rearrangements only. Such tables lose some clones; where checked, under half of the loss comes from unresolved V genes, and the rest has no known cause. That table gives V, J and clone size, and the DNA gave D and trimming. For this sample the table gives approximately 380,000 clones, of which 88% were detected only once. The top ten hold approximately 1.2% of the sample.

The CDR3 holds 12 amino acids from the cysteine to the phenylalanine. Only the CDR3 region is kept as DNA, spanning 36 bases read in frame from base 1. As encoded in the germline V gene, CDR1 is SQVTM while CDR2 is ANQGSEA. The trim is 5 bases for V and 0 bases for J, with a gap of 8 bases between the germline ends. The material sequenced was PBMCs or T cells enriched from blood (not recorded which). The receptor chain draws on TRBV29-1 and TRBJ2-7; possibly the D gene is TRBD1, per 5 matching bases. This TCR was recovered from a woman aged 18-30 years who had recovered from COVID-19. The CDR3 has the sequence CSVSGSSYEQYF. The nucleotides are TGCAGCGTTTCAGGGTCCTCCTACGAGCAGTACTTC.